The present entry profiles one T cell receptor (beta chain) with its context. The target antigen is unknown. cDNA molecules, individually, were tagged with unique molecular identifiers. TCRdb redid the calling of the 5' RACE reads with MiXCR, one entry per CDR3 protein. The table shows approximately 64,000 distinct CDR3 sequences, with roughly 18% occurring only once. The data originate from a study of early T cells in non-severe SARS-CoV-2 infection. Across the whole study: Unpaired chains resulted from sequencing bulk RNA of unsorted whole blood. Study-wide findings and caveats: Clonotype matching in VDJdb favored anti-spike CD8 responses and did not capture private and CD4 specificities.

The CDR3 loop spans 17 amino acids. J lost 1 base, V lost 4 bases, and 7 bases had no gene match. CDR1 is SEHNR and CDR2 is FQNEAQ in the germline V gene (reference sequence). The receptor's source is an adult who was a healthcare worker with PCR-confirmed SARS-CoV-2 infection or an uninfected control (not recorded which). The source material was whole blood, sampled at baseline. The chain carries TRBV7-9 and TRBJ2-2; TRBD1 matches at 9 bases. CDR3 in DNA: TGTGCCAGCAGCTGGACCCCGGGACAGGGGAACACCGGGGAGCTGTTTTTT. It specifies CASSWTPGQGNTGELFF.